This T cell receptor beta chain was identified during a study of OX40 agonist ivuxolimab in advanced cancers. At the level of the study: Subjects had a mean age of 60 years, with a range of 23 to 79; more than 70% were male. Partial responses occurred in three patients (one hepatocellular carcinoma, two cutaneous melanoma).

Comments on this clone: Its antigen remains unknown.

Findings of the study overall: At doses 0.1 to 3.0 mg/kg, CD4+ and CD8+ clones expanded.

Clones were sequenced by immunoSEQ multiplex PCR, and TCRdb holds only the in-frame ones, with some missing. The top ten hold approximately 0.51% of the sample, which has tens of thousands of clones, more than 80% seen once. Germline V CDR1 and CDR2: SGHDT, YYEEEE. V lost 1 base and J 4 bases, leaving 10 bases between the germline ends. The length of the CDR3 is 14 residues. The J gene is TRBJ2-3, the V gene TRBV5-6, with D perhaps assigned TRBD1 or TRBD2 (6 bases each). Source: CD4+ or CD8+ T cells sorted from blood, taken in a trial of the OX40 agonist ivuxolimab. The sequence came from an adult with an advanced solid tumor such as melanoma, head and neck, liver or kidney cancer. CDR3 DNA: TGTGCCAGCAGCTTGAATAGGGGGGCAGATACGCAGTATTTT. Translation gives CASSLNRGADTQYF.